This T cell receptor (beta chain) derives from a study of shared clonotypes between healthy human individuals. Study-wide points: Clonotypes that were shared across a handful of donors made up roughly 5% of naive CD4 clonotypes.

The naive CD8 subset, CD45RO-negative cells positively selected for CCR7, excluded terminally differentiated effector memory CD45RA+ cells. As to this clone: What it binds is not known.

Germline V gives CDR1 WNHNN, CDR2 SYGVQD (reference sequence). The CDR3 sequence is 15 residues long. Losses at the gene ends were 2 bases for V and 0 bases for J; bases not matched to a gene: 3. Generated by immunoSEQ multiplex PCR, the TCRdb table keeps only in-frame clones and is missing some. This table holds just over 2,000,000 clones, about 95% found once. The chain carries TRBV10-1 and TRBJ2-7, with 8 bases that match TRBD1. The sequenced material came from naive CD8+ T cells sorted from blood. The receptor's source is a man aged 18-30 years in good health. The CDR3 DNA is TGCGCCAGCAGTGAGGAGACAGGGGACTCCTACGAGCAGTACTTC. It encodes CASSEETGDSYEQYF.